The clone carrying this T cell receptor (beta chain) was seen only a few times. Its cognate antigen is unknown. The data derive from a study of blood T cells in healthy people across ages. Study-wide results and caveats: Researchers judged that diversity estimates from one million T cells fell short of true values. Expanded clonotype changes were possibly confounded by unknown donor CMV status.

Primers used in a second PCR of roughly 6 to 11 cycles were a sample-barcoded 5' primer and a J-beta primer mix. A template-switch adaptor that had 12 random nucleotides put a tag on each cDNA molecule. MiXCR, applied by TCRdb to the 5' RACE reads, yields one record per CDR3 protein. This sample carries around 1,900,000 distinct CDR3 sequences, roughly 43% of them seen once, and the ten largest clones take 20% to 25%. The clonotype originates from a human donor in good health. The sample was blood.

The CDR3 sequence: CASGGDGNQPQHF. The DNA of the CDR3 is TGTGCCAGCGGAGGGGATGGCAATCAGCCCCAGCATTTT. This rearrangement joins TRBV2 to TRBJ1-5; possibly TRBD1 for D (5 bases). V was trimmed by 8 bases and J by 2 bases, leaving 10 bases between them. CDR3 length equals 13 residues. Per germline, CDR1 SNHLY and CDR2 FYNNEI.